This T cell receptor (beta chain) was sequenced for a study of T cells after yellow fever vaccination. The V gene's germline CDR1 is SGHTA and CDR2 FQGNSA. V was cut by 5 bases and J by 0 bases, with 7 bases left in between. The CDR3 sequence is 13 residues long. TCRdb re-called the 5' RACE reads with MiXCR, one entry per CDR3 protein. This sample has roughly 340,000 distinct CDR3 sequences, with 3.5% to 4.5% found just once. This rearrangement joins TRBV7-2 to TRBJ1-2; no firm D call. Sequenced material: PBMCs, taken 5 days after the yellow fever booster vaccination. The source is a man younger than 35 who received the YFV17D yellow fever vaccine. The CDR3 reads CASSHGANYGYTF. CDR3 DNA: TGTGCCAGCAGCCACGGAGCTAACTATGGCTACACCTTC.